What follows are 20 T cell receptor beta chains derived from one specimen sequenced in a study of blood T cells in healthy people across ages. Primers used in a second PCR of roughly 6 to 11 cycles were a sample-barcoded 5' primer and a J-beta primer mix. In TCRdb, the 5' RACE reads were re-called with MiXCR into one record per CDR3 protein. Counted here are almost 300,000 distinct CDR3 sequences, about 25% occurring once; the ten biggest clones make up over 25%. Input material: blood. The source of these receptors is a woman in her seventies in good health.

The chain is built from TRBV7-9 and TRBJ1-1; 9 positions agree with TRBD1. This CDR3 has 14 residues. CDR1 is SEHNR, CDR2 FQNEAQ, per germline (reference sequence). Unmatched junction bases numbered 12, after V lost 6 bases and J lost 10 bases. Here the CDR3 DNA reads TGTGCCAGCAGACCTGACCGGGACAGGGTTCGAGCTTTCTTT. Translated, it gives CASRPDRDRVRAFF.

The V and J genes are TRBV9 and TRBJ2-5; D not certain. Germline assignment: CDR1 SGDLS and CDR2 YYNGEE. This CDR3 contains 14 residues. V lost 0 bases and J 0 bases, leaving 6 bases between the germline ends. Here the CDR3 reads CASSVGNYQETQYF. In nucleotides, the CDR3 is TGTGCCAGCAGCGTAGGCAACTACCAAGAGACCCAGTACTTC.

The chain is built from TRBV4-2 and TRBJ2-3; TRBD2 agrees at 9 bases. The J call is doubtful: the DNA matches TRBJ2-7 better. The CDR3 is 15 amino acids. CDR1 is LGHNA, CDR2 YNFKEQ, per germline. The CDR3, as DNA: TGTGCCAGCAGCCAAGAGGTAGCGGGAGTGGCCGAGCAGTACTTC. It encodes CASSQEVAGVAEQYF.

In its sample, this clonotype was seen a few times. The chain has TRBV7-9 and TRBJ2-7; D is unclear. This CDR3 contains 14 residues. Germline values: CDR1 SEHNR, CDR2 FQNEAQ (reference sequence). The ends were cut back, 4 bases at V and 2 bases at J, with 12 bases in the middle. CDR3 region: CASSSARSTYEQYF. The CDR3 nucleotides read TGTGCCAGCAGCTCGGCCCGATCCACCTACGAGCAGTACTTC.

In DNA, the CDR3 is TGTGCCAGCAGCCCTAGGTCGGGGGACAGGGGATCCAATGAGCAGTTCTTC. Translating gives CASSPRSGDRGSNEQFF. The J gene is TRBJ2-1, the V gene TRBV13; 10 bases fit TRBD1. There are 17 residues in the CDR3. Germline V lookup: CDR1 PRHDT, CDR2 FYEKMQ (reference sequence). J lost 6 bases, V lost 5 bases, and 13 bases had no gene match.

The table lists this clonotype with a few counts. This chain joins TRBV18 and TRBJ2-7; tentative D call: TRBD1 (5 bases). V was shortened by 2 bases and J by 5 bases, with 10 bases between the two germline ends. The CDR3 extends over 13 amino acids. Germline CDR1 KGHSH, CDR2 LQKENI. CDR3 bases: TGTGCCAGCTCACCAACAACGGACAACGAGCAGTACTTC. Translation gives CASSPTTDNEQYF. Full variable domain (missing parts from reference TRBV18 and TRBJ2-7): NAGVMQNPRHLVRRRGQEARLRCSPMKGHSHVYWYRQLPEEGLKFMVYLQKENIIDESGMPKERFSAEFPKEGPSILRIQQVVRGDSAAYFCASSPTTDNEQYFGPGTRLTVT.

The gene calls are TRBV4-2 and TRBJ2-5, with 8 bases that match TRBD2. The ends lost 4 bases at V and 3 bases at J; junction bases unmatched: 4. The length of the CDR3 is 14 residues. The V gene's germline CDR1 is LGHNA and CDR2 YNFKEQ. CDR3 coding DNA: TGTGCCAGCAGCCCGGAAGCGGGAGAAGAGACCCAGTACTTC. Protein product: CASSPEAGEETQYF.

There are a few counts of this clonotype. The chain uses TRBV24-1 and TRBJ2-5, with D possibly called TRBD1 or TRBD2 (5 bases each). The assigned J gene may be wrong: the sequence end matches TRBJ2-1 better. This CDR3 has 16 residues. Per the germline V gene, CDR1 is KGHDR and CDR2 is SFDVKD. The CDR3 reads CATSDGGLGVYNEQFF. The CDR3 nucleotides read TGTGCCACCAGTGATGGTGGGTTGGGGGTATACAATGAGCAGTTCTTC.

This clonotype showed up just a few times. The rearrangement uses TRBV20-1 and TRBJ2-7; possibly TRBD2 for D (6 bases). Germline CDR1 is DFQATT and CDR2 is SNEGSKA (reference sequence). The CDR3 covers 14 residues. Trimming cost V 3 bases and J 0 bases, with 12 bases left between them. CDR3 bases: TGCAGTGCTAGGATACGGGGGAGCTCCTACGAGCAGTACTTC. Translated: CSARIRGSSYEQYF.

This clonotype was observed a few times. This chain links TRBV2 with TRBJ1-5; 11 nucleotides line up with TRBD1. Germline assignment: CDR1 SNHLY and CDR2 FYNNEI. The J segment lost 0 bases and the V segment lost 4 bases, leaving 2 bases of the junction unmatched. This CDR3 region has 16 residues. CDR3 sequence: CASSGGTGGSNQPQHF. DNA for the CDR3: TGTGCCAGCAGTGGGGGGACAGGGGGTAGCAATCAGCCCCAGCATTTT.

This clonotype was seen at least ten times. This chain connects TRBV5-1 to TRBJ2-5, with 8 bases fitting TRBD2. The end of the DNA is better explained by TRBJ2-1, so the J call may be wrong. Germline values: CDR1 SGHRS, CDR2 YFSETQ. The CDR3 contains 13 residues. CDR3 nucleotides: TGCGCCAGCAGCTTGTCTAGCGGGAATGAGCAGTTCTTC. Translation gives CASSLSSGNEQFF.

This clonotype was seen only a few times. The junction and the germline gene differ at one end; a read error may be behind it. The genes are TRBV7-3 and TRBJ2-5, with D perhaps TRBD1 (5 bases). Germline CDR1 SGHTA, CDR2 FQGTGA. The CDR3 contains 13 residues. The CDR3 nucleotides read TGTGCCAGCAGCTTTGGACAACGAGAGACTCAGTACTTC. Translated, it gives CASSFGQRETQYF.

This clonotype has a handful of counts. The CDR3 loop reads CSASRDRGQGQPQHF. The CDR3 DNA sequence: TGCAGTGCTAGCCGGGACAGGGGACAAGGGCAGCCCCAGCATTTT. This chain connects TRBV20-1 to TRBJ1-5; TRBD1 matches 10 bases. The CDR3 has 15 residues. The V gene's germline CDR1 is DFQATT and CDR2 SNEGSKA (reference sequence). V was pared by 3 bases and J by 7 bases, with 9 bases of the junction left unmatched.

This chain links TRBV11-2 with TRBJ2-7; D gene uncertain. V gave up 5 bases and J gave up 3 bases, with 14 bases separating them. Germline lookup yields CDR1 SGHAT and CDR2 FQNNGV. The CDR3 is made up of 14 amino acids. The CDR3 spells CASSLTQSRYEQYF. The CDR3, as DNA: TGTGCCAGCAGCCTCACTCAGAGCCGCTACGAGCAGTACTTC.

This CDR3 reads CSVEAAGGGPEAFF. As DNA, the CDR3 is TGCAGCGTTGAAGCCGCCGGGGGGGGACCTGAAGCTTTCTTT. The chain carries TRBV29-1 and TRBJ1-1; D is possibly TRBD1 (5 bases). The V end lost 1 base, the J end lost 6 bases, and 15 bases lay between the germline ends. The CDR3 has 14 residues. Per germline, CDR1 SQVTM and CDR2 ANQGSEA.

The genes are TRBV7-9 and TRBJ2-3; weak D call: TRBD2 (6 bases). The CDR3 contains 11 residues. The V gene lost 8 bases and the J gene lost 6 bases, with 9 bases spanning the gap. Germline loops: CDR1 SEHNR, CDR2 FQNEAQ (reference sequence). The CDR3 sequence: CASAEGDTQYF. In DNA form, the CDR3 reads TGTGCCAGCGCGGAGGGGGATACGCAGTATTTT.

In this sample, this clonotype turned up a few times. This chain links TRBV18 with TRBJ1-4, with unresolved D. This CDR3 is built from 15 residues. Germline V gene lookup returns CDR1 KGHSH and CDR2 LQKENI. Trimming took 3 bases from V and 3 from J, leaving 11 bases between them. CDR3 bases: TGTGCCAGCTCACCGGAAGGGATGGCTAATGAAAAACTGTTTTTT. This gives the protein CASSPEGMANEKLFF. The full variable domain, in which reference TRBV18 and TRBJ1-4 provide the parts outside the CDR3, is NAGVMQNPRHLVRRRGQEARLRCSPMKGHSHVYWYRQLPEEGLKFMVYLQKENIIDESGMPKERFSAEFPKEGPSILRIQQVVRGDSAAYFCASSPEGMANEKLFFGSGTQLSVL.

This clonotype has a handful of counts. This chain links TRBV20-1 with TRBJ1-2; D unresolved. The germline V and J ends were trimmed by 0 bases and 2 bases, with 10 bases remaining between them. Germline CDR1 and CDR2: DFQATT and SNEGSKA (reference sequence). The CDR3 length is 14 residues. The CDR3 loop is CSARDHRENYGYTF. The DNA of the CDR3 is TGCAGTGCTAGAGACCACAGAGAAAACTATGGCTACACCTTC.

This clonotype was counted a few times. V gene TRBV6-6 combines with J gene TRBJ2-5, with unresolved D. Germline CDR1 is MNHNY and CDR2 is SVGAGI (reference sequence). V was shortened by 2 bases and J by 5 bases, with 12 bases between the two germline ends. This CDR3 has 14 residues. Written as DNA, the CDR3 is TGTGCCAGCAGTTACGTGTGGCAGTCGGAGACCCAGTACTTC. Encoded protein: CASSYVWQSETQYF.

This clonotype was seen a few times. The V call is TRBV28, the J call TRBJ1-5; D is undetermined. The germline gives CDR1 MDHEN, CDR2 SYDVKM. Trimming left V 8 bases short and J 1 base short, with 12 bases between. This CDR3 has 14 residues. CDR3 amino acids: CASVAGTSNQPQHF. CDR3 nucleotide sequence: TGTGCCAGCGTAGCTGGTACGAGCAATCAGCCCCAGCATTTT.